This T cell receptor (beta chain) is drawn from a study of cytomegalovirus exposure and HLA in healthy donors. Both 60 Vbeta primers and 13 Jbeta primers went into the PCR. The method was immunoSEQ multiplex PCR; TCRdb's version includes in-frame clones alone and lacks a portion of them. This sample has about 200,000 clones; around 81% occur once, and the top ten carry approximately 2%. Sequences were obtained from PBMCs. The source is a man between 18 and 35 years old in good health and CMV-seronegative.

CDR3 nucleotides: TGTGCCAGCAGCTTAGCTAGCGGGGTCTCTGAGCAGTTCTTC. Protein: CASSLASGVSEQFF. This sequence joins TRBV7-6 and TRBJ2-1; 8 bases are a match to TRBD2. The germline V gene has CDR1 SGHVS and CDR2 FNYEAQ. The trim removed 0 bases at V and 9 bases at J, leaving 4 bases unmatched. The CDR3 is made up of 14 amino acids.